These 16 T cell receptor beta chains came from one sample sequenced in a study of T cell changes during pregnancy in multiple sclerosis. Profiling relied on immunoSEQ multiplex PCR, and the TCRdb table lists in-frame clones only, not all of them. The data hold fewer than 65,000 clones, with roughly 90% observed a single time. The source was peripheral blood, collected in the first trimester of pregnancy. These receptors came from a female donor in good health, enrolled as a control in a pregnancy study.

The V gene is TRBV7-9, the J gene TRBJ1-1; D call uncertain. The V gene's germline CDR1 is SEHNR and CDR2 FQNEAQ (reference sequence). The CDR3 has 13 residues. V lost 1 base and J lost 2, with 5 bases in between. The CDR3 region is CASSLVLNTEAFF. The DNA of the CDR3 is TGTGCCAGCAGCTTAGTTTTAAACACTGAAGCTTTCTTT.

The rearrangement links TRBV5-4 to TRBJ1-1; 7 bases map to TRBD1. The ends lost 4 bases at V and 4 bases at J; junction bases unmatched: 10. The germline V gene encodes CDR1 SGHNT and CDR2 YYREEE (reference sequence). The CDR3 sequence is 15 residues long. The CDR3 reads CASSAGGQSFTEAFF. Written as DNA, the CDR3 is TGTGCCAGCAGCGCTGGGGGACAGTCCTTCACTGAAGCTTTCTTT.

The gene calls are TRBV6-6 and TRBJ1-5; D possibly corresponds to TRBD1 (5 bases). The V and J ends lost 7 bases and 0 bases respectively, with 13 bases between them. This CDR3 has 15 amino acids. Germline CDR1 and CDR2: MNHNY and SVGAGI (reference sequence). CDR3 nucleotide sequence: TGTGCCAGCACCGGAACAGGAACTAGCAATCAGCCCCAGCATTTT. Protein sequence: CASTGTGTSNQPQHF.

This chain links TRBV19 with TRBJ1-5, with D possibly matching TRBD1 (6 bases). V lost 4 bases to trimming and J lost 6 bases, with 16 bases between them. CDR1 and CDR2 from the germline V gene are LNHDA and SQIVND (reference sequence). This CDR3 comprises 15 residues. The CDR3 loop is CASSTPQGRAQPQHF. The CDR3 bases are TGTGCCAGTAGTACGCCACAGGGACGGGCTCAGCCCCAGCATTTT.

The gene calls are TRBV25-1 and TRBJ1-5, with D hard to call. CDR3 length equals 14 residues. Per germline, CDR1 MGHDK and CDR2 SYGVNS. Deletions cut 8 bases from V and 1 base from J, with 12 bases between. This CDR3 reads CASSGGLSNQPQHF. The CDR3 region has the DNA TGTGCCAGCTCAGGAGGGTTGAGCAATCAGCCCCAGCATTTT.

CDR3 protein: CASSLFLRLAPDRGRIENEQFF. CDR3 coding DNA: TGTGCCAGCAGTTTATTCCTTAGGCTGGCACCCGACAGGGGGCGCATAGAAAATGAGCAGTTCTTC. V is TRBV28 and J is TRBJ2-1, with 10 bases that match TRBD1. V shed 1 base and J 7 bases; nucleotides not matched to a gene: 25. The CDR3 is 22 residues long. In germline, CDR1 is MDHEN, CDR2 SYDVKM.

The rearrangement links TRBV29-1 to TRBJ1-1; D is uncertain. The V end lost 7 bases, the J end lost 0 bases, and 12 bases lay between the germline ends. The CDR3 consists of 13 residues. Germline V CDR1 and CDR2: SQVTM, ANQGSEA. CDR3 DNA sequence: TGCAGCGCCACGGGAAACATGAACACTGAAGCTTTCTTT. Protein: CSATGNMNTEAFF.

The V call is TRBV6-5, the J call TRBJ2-2; 9 positions match TRBD1. From germline, CDR1 is MNHEY and CDR2 SVGAGI. Germline trimming cut 6 bases from V and 12 bases from J; bases unmatched to any gene: 8. The CDR3 is 13 residues long. DNA for the CDR3: TGTGCCAGCAGCCGCGGGACAGGGAACAAGCTGTTTTTT. This codes for CASSRGTGNKLFF.

This rearrangement joins TRBV27 to TRBJ2-1; no firm D call. The CDR3 loop spans 14 amino acids. The V gene lost 2 bases and the J gene lost 6 bases, with 11 bases spanning the gap. Per germline, CDR1 MNHEY and CDR2 SMNVEV (reference sequence). DNA of the CDR3: TGTGCCAGCAGTTTAGGAGTACTACCCAATGAGCAGTTCTTC. Encoded protein: CASSLGVLPNEQFF.

This clone was detected ten times or more. CDR3 in DNA: TGCGCCAGCAGCCCCCTTTTTTACGAGCAGTACTTC. Protein product: CASSPLFYEQYF. V is TRBV5-1 and J is TRBJ2-7; D is uncertain. From germline, CDR1 is SGHRS and CDR2 YFSETQ. The V gene lost 4 bases and the J gene lost 4 bases, with 9 bases spanning the gap. This CDR3 has 12 residues.

The J gene is TRBJ2-3, the V gene TRBV7-9; unclear D gene. The CDR3 is 13 residues long. The germline V gene has CDR1 SEHNR and CDR2 FQNEAQ (reference sequence). V was cut by 3 bases and J by 6 bases, with 10 bases left in between. CDR3 bases: TGTGCCAGCAGCTTGGGCTCCACTGATACGCAGTATTTT. Protein sequence: CASSLGSTDTQYF.

CDR3: CASSLFRWTLANTGELFF. CDR3 DNA: TGTGCCAGCAGTTTATTTCGTTGGACACTTGCGAACACCGGGGAGCTGTTTTTT. The rearrangement links TRBV28 to TRBJ2-2; D may be TRBD1 (5 bases). The CDR3 is made up of 18 amino acids. V was pared by 1 base and J by 0 bases, with 15 bases between. Germline CDR1 MDHEN, CDR2 SYDVKM.

V usage is TRBV18 and J usage is TRBJ2-4; D is perhaps TRBD1 (6 bases). The CDR3 is made up of 14 amino acids. V lost 0 bases to trimming and J lost 15 bases, with 18 bases between them. Germline-derived CDR1 and CDR2 are KGHSH and LQKENI. The CDR3 here is CASSPPPQGSPGYF. For the CDR3, the DNA is TGTGCCAGCTCACCACCGCCTCAGGGGTCCCCAGGGTACTTC.

The genes are TRBV23-1 and TRBJ1-4; TRBD1 matches 7 bases. TRBV23-1 is placed among ORFs of uncertain function. The V and J ends lost 2 bases and 7 bases, in that order; junction bases with no gene match: 7. The CDR3 consists of 15 residues. Written as DNA, the CDR3 is TGCGCCAGCAGTCAACCGGACAGGAGGACTGAAAAACTGTTTTTT. It encodes CASSQPDRRTEKLFF.

The rearrangement joins TRBV9 to TRBJ2-5; 8 bases line up with TRBD2. Germline V CDR1 and CDR2: SGDLS, YYNGEE. The CDR3 contains 17 residues. Germline trimming cut 2 bases from V and 0 bases from J; bases unmatched to any gene: 9. Here the CDR3 reads CASSVSGGPQYQETQYF. CDR3 coding DNA: TGTGCCAGCAGCGTGAGCGGGGGCCCCCAGTACCAAGAGACCCAGTACTTC.

This clone was seen more than once but under ten times. J is TRBJ1-2 and V is TRBV9, with a tentative D call TRBD1 (5 bases). Germline values: CDR1 SGDLS, CDR2 YYNGEE. With 2 bases removed from V and 5 bases from J, the gap between germline ends came to 10 bases. CDR3 length: 13 amino acids. The CDR3 sequence: CASSVDSVYGYTF. The CDR3, as DNA: TGTGCCAGCAGCGTTGACAGTGTTTATGGCTACACCTTC.